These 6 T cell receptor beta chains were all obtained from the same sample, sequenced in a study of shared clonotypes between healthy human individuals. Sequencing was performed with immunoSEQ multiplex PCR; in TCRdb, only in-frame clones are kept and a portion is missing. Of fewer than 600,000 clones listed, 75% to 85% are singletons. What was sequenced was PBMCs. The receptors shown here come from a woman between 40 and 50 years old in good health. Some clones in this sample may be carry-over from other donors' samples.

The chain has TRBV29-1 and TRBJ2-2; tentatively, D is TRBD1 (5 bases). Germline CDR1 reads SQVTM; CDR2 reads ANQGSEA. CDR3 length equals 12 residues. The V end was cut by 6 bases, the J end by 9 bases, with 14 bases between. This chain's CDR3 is CSVRGQGWELFF. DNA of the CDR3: TGCAGCGTCCGCGGCCAGGGTTGGGAGCTGTTTTTT.

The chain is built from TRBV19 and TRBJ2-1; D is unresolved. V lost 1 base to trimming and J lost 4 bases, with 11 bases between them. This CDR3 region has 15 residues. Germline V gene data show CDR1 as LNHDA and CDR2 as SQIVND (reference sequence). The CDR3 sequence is CASSIASLGYNEQFF. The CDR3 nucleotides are TGTGCCAGTAGTATAGCCTCACTGGGGTACAATGAGCAGTTCTTC.

The CDR3 sequence: CASSPGTATYEQYF. The DNA of the CDR3 is TGTGCCAGCAGCCCCGGGACAGCAACTTACGAGCAGTACTTC. This sequence joins TRBV5-4 and TRBJ2-7; 7 nucleotides agree with TRBD1. The CDR3 spans 14 residues. Trimming took 4 bases from V and 4 from J; bases not matched to a gene: 8. Germline V gene lookup returns CDR1 SGHNT and CDR2 YYREEE (reference sequence).

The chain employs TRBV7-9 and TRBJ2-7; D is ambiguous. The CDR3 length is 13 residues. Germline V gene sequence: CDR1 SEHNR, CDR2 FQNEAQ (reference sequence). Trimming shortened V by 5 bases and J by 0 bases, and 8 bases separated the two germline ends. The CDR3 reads CASSPLSSYEQYF. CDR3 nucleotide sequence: TGTGCCAGCAGCCCGCTTAGCTCCTACGAGCAGTACTTC.

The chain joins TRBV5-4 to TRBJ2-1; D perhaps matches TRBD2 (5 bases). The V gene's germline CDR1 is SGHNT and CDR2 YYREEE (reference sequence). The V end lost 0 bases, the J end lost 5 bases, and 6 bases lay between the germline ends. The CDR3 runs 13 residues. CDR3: CASSLAGNNEQFF. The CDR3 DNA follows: TGTGCCAGCAGCTTGGCCGGGAACAATGAGCAGTTCTTC.

The CDR3 region is CASSPRTDSNQPQHF. Here the CDR3 DNA reads TGTGCCAGCAGTCCGAGGACAGATAGCAATCAGCCCCAGCATTTT. The rearrangement joins TRBV27 to TRBJ1-5; D possibly corresponds to TRBD1 (6 bases). Germline CDR1 and CDR2: MNHEY and SMNVEV (reference sequence). Trimming removed 5 bases from V and 0 bases from J, with 11 bases in between. The CDR3 covers 15 residues.